This T cell receptor beta chain appears in the sequencing data of a study of T cell responses to AZD1222 COVID-19 vaccine. Study-level background: Doses given second, at about 4 or about 12 weeks, were pooled.

With respect to this clone: Its antigen is undetermined.

Study observations and caveats: Repertoires were collected only later (after the peak T cell response had occurred). Females made up more of the donors, who were largely white British, and clonal diversity may have come out too low. Among AZD1222 vaccinees, only six or seven were seropositive at baseline.

The data were produced by immunoSEQ multiplex PCR, yet TCRdb's version contains in-frame clones alone and is incomplete. Among over 100,000 clones listed, 84% were seen once. CDR1 and CDR2 from the germline V gene are MNHEY and SVGEGT. Trimming removed 4 bases from V and 2 bases from J, with 6 bases in between. The CDR3 length is 12 residues. The source was peripheral blood, collected on day 0 of AZD1222 vaccination. The source of this sequence is an adult in good health. The chain recombines TRBV6-2 or TRBV6-3 with TRBJ2-7; no definite D call. The CDR3 DNA reads TGTGCCAGCAGTTGGGGTCCCTACGAGCAGTACTTC. It encodes CASSWGPYEQYF.